In this sample, the clone carrying this TCR beta chain turned up a few times. The antigen is undetermined. These data come from a study of cytomegalovirus exposure and HLA in healthy donors. The PCR ran on 60 Vbeta and 13 Jbeta primers. Assay used: immunoSEQ multiplex PCR; TCRdb lists only in-frame clones, some missing. This sample has around 140,000 clones, with approximately 86% found just once. This CDR3 comprises 14 residues. Germline CDR1 SGDLS, CDR2 YYNGEE. J was trimmed by 3 bases and V by 3 bases; bases with no gene match: 2. Broader study findings: A later analysis linked a missense variant in DCLRE1C to the trimming of TCR beta V and J genes.

The J gene is TRBJ2-5, the V gene TRBV9, with 10 positions matching TRBD2. The sample taken for sequencing was PBMCs. The clonotype comes from a woman aged 40 to 49 in good health and CMV-seronegative. The CDR3 nucleotides are TGTGCCAGCAGCGCCGGACTAGCGGAAGAGACCCAGTACTTC. It translates to CASSAGLAEETQYF.